The 21 T cell receptor beta chains listed next were all sequenced from one sample in a study of fetal regulatory T cell absence and autoimmunity. The data were produced by immunoSEQ multiplex PCR, yet TCRdb's version contains in-frame clones alone and is incomplete. The table lists approximately 94,000 clones, roughly 78% of them singletons. The sample comprised pancreas tissue. The receptor source for this set is a male donor with IPEX syndrome.

The CDR3 reads CASRTGGLNTEAFF. The DNA for the CDR3 is TGTGCCAGCAGGACAGGGGGCTTGAACACTGAAGCTTTCTTT. This chain connects TRBV27 to TRBJ1-1, with 10 bases fitting TRBD1. V shed 6 bases, J shed 0 bases, and the junction held 1 base outside the gene matches. Germline CDR1 reads MNHEY; CDR2 reads SMNVEV (reference sequence). CDR3 size: 14 residues.

On this clone itself: This same CDR3 is encoded by further DNA sequences in the sample. CDR3 sequence: CASSLGQGYGYTF. In DNA form, the CDR3 reads TGTGCCAGCAGCTTAGGACAGGGCTATGGCTACACCTTC. The chain couples TRBV7-2 to TRBJ1-2; 7 bases align to TRBD1. Germline CDR1 SGHTA, CDR2 FQGNSA. Trimming took 1 base from V and 4 from J; bases not matched to a gene: 0. The CDR3 has 13 residues.

The chain joins TRBV25-1 to TRBJ1-1; D is unclear. CDR1 and CDR2 (germline): MGHDK, SYGVNS. This CDR3 is built from 12 residues. V shed 0 bases and J shed 6 bases, with 5 bases lying between them. CDR3 sequence: CASSEYGPEAFF. The CDR3 nucleotides read TGTGCCAGCAGTGAATATGGTCCTGAAGCTTTCTTT. Drawing the rest from reference TRBV25-1 and TRBJ1-1, the complete variable domain is EADIYQTPRYLVIGTGKKITLECSQTMGHDKMYWYQQDPGMELHLIHYSYGVNSTEKGDLSSESTVSRIRTEHFPLTLESARPSHTSQYLCASSEYGPEAFFGQGTRLTVV.

The chain links TRBV6-1 to TRBJ1-5; 9 bases line up with TRBD1. Germline trimming cut 6 bases from V and 4 bases from J; bases unmatched to any gene: 4. The CDR3 is 14 amino acids. Germline V lookup: CDR1 MNHNS, CDR2 SASEGT. The CDR3 nucleotides are TGTGCCAGCAGGCACGACAGGGGGAATCAGCCCCAGCATTTT. Protein: CASRHDRGNQPQHF.

This clone was seen a single time. This sequence joins TRBV6-1 and TRBJ2-7, with 14 bases identical to TRBD2. Germline V lookup: CDR1 MNHNS, CDR2 SASEGT. The CDR3 covers 15 residues. Trimming removed 4 bases from V and 6 bases from J; junction bases left unmatched: 5. The CDR3 nucleotides read TGTGCCAGCAGTGGGGGGACTAGCGGGAGAGGCGAGCAGTACTTC. Its protein product is CASSGGTSGRGEQYF.

This clone has just a few counts. This rearrangement joins TRBV18 to TRBJ2-7; 13 bases match TRBD2. In germline, CDR1 is KGHSH, CDR2 LQKENI. Trimming took 3 bases from V and 4 from J; bases not matched to a gene: 0. The CDR3 runs to 14 residues. Here the CDR3 DNA reads TGTGCCAGCTCACCGGGACTAGCGGGATACGAGCAGTACTTC. Translating it yields CASSPGLAGYEQYF.

The chain links TRBV11-3 to TRBJ1-5, with D maybe TRBD1 (5 bases). This CDR3 is 16 amino acids long. Per the germline V gene, CDR1 is SGHNT and CDR2 is YENEEA. Trimming took off 2 bases at V and 5 bases at J, with 16 bases between the two ends. CDR3 bases: TGTGCCAGCAGCTTAAAGGGGACTCCGTCCGATCAGCCCCAGCATTTT. This codes for CASSLKGTPSDQPQHF.

J is TRBJ1-4 and V is TRBV5-1; tentative D call: TRBD1 (6 bases). V gave up 6 bases and J gave up 5 bases, with 14 bases separating them. The CDR3 loop spans 14 amino acids. Germline V CDR1 and CDR2: SGHRS, YFSETQ. The CDR3 reads CASTFGDNNEKLFF. For the CDR3, the DNA is TGCGCCAGCACCTTCGGGGACAACAATGAAAAACTGTTTTTT. Full variable domain (outside the CDR3, taken from reference TRBV5-1 and TRBJ1-4): KAGVTQTPRYLIKTRGQQVTLSCSPISGHRSVSWYQQTPGQGLQFLFEYFSETQRNKGNFPGRFSGRQFSNSRSEMNVSTLELGDSALYLCASTFGDNNEKLFFGSGTQLSVL.

This clone turned up a few times. The J gene is TRBJ1-6, the V gene TRBV7-9; TRBD1 might be the D (5 bases). This CDR3 comprises 15 residues. V was clipped by 6 bases and J by 0 bases, with 9 bases between them. Germline V gene sequence: CDR1 SEHNR, CDR2 FQNEAQ (reference sequence). CDR3 nucleotide sequence: TGTGCCAGCAGTGGGGGGAACTCCTATAATTCACCCCTCCACTTT. This codes for CASSGGNSYNSPLHF.

The V call is TRBV4-1, the J call TRBJ1-5; D remains ambiguous. The V gene's germline CDR1 is MGHRA and CDR2 YSYEKL. This CDR3 region has 15 residues. Trimming left V 1 base short and J 0 bases short, with 7 bases between. The CDR3 region has the DNA TGCGCCAGCAGCCAAGCGGACGGTAGCAATCAGCCCCAGCATTTT. It encodes CASSQADGSNQPQHF.

The chain is built from TRBV7-8 and TRBJ2-1; no definite D call. CDR1 and CDR2 (germline): SGHVS, FQNEAQ. The germline V and J ends were trimmed by 3 bases and 2 bases, with 14 bases remaining between them. This CDR3 spans 16 amino acids. In DNA, the CDR3 is TGTGCCAGCAGCTTGGGCCCGGTGTCCCCCTACAATGAGCAGTTCTTC. It is translated as CASSLGPVSPYNEQFF.

This chain joins TRBV7-9 and TRBJ2-5; D gene uncertain. With 6 bases removed from V and 5 bases from J, the gap between germline ends came to 13 bases. From germline, CDR1 is SEHNR and CDR2 FQNEAQ (reference sequence). The length of the CDR3 is 13 residues. The CDR3 DNA reads TGTGCCAGCAGAGACTTTCAGGCGGAGACCCAGTACTTC. It yields the protein CASRDFQAETQYF. Full variable domain (outside the CDR3, taken from reference TRBV7-9 and TRBJ2-5): DTGVSQNPRHKITKRGQNVTFRCDPISEHNRLYWYRQTLGQGPEFLTYFQNEAQLEKSRLLSDRFSAERPKGSFSTLEIQRTEQGDSAMYLCASRDFQAETQYFGPGTRLLVL.

The chain employs TRBV6-6 and TRBJ2-3, with 8 positions matching TRBD2. The CDR3 covers 15 residues. V shed 7 bases and J 2 bases; nucleotides not matched to a gene: 8. CDR1 is MNHNY, CDR2 SVGAGI, per germline (reference sequence). The CDR3 loop reads CASTLSRGATDTQYF. In DNA, the CDR3 is TGTGCCAGCACCCTATCGCGGGGGGCCACAGATACGCAGTATTTT.

The chain joins TRBV7-2 to TRBJ2-1, with D maybe TRBD1 (5 bases). The CDR3 extends over 15 amino acids. Trimming took off 5 bases at V and 5 bases at J, with 16 bases between the two ends. The V gene's germline CDR1 is SGHTA and CDR2 FQGNSA. CDR3 nucleotide sequence: TGTGCCAGCAGCGCAGACCAGGGTCAACACAATGAGCAGTTCTTC. The encoded protein is CASSADQGQHNEQFF. Drawing the rest from reference TRBV7-2 and TRBJ2-1, the complete variable domain is GAGVSQSPSNKVTEKGKDVELRCDPISGHTALYWYRQSLGQGLEFLIYFQGNSAPDKSGLPSDRFSAERTGGSVSTLTIQRTQQEDSAVYLCASSADQGQHNEQFFGPGTRLTVL.

This clone turned up a few times. The chain joins TRBV6-6 to TRBJ2-3, with TRBD2 matching 9 bases. V was pared by 0 bases and J by 3 bases, with 4 bases of the junction left unmatched. This CDR3 contains 16 residues. Germline CDR1 is MNHNY and CDR2 is SVGAGI (reference sequence). The CDR3 bases are TGTGCCAGCAGTTACTCGCGGGAGGGGACGACAGATACGCAGTATTTT. Its protein product is CASSYSREGTTDTQYF.

This chain connects TRBV4-2 to TRBJ2-1; tentatively, D is TRBD2 (6 bases). This CDR3 comprises 16 residues. The germline gives CDR1 LGHNA, CDR2 YNFKEQ. Trimming removed 0 bases from V and 0 bases from J, with 9 bases in between. The DNA for the CDR3 is TGTGCCAGCAGCCAAGATCAAGCGGGCTCCTACAATGAGCAGTTCTTC. Translated, it gives CASSQDQAGSYNEQFF.

The chain has TRBV5-1 and TRBJ2-3, with D possibly being TRBD1 or TRBD2 (5 bases each). The germline V gene encodes CDR1 SGHRS and CDR2 YFSETQ. V shed 0 bases and J shed 0 bases, with 20 bases lying between them. The CDR3 has 19 amino acids. CDR3 loop: CASSLGGERGRTSTDTQYF. CDR3 nucleotide sequence: TGCGCCAGCAGCTTGGGAGGGGAGAGGGGACGAACTAGCACAGATACGCAGTATTTT.

The gene calls are TRBV30 and TRBJ1-1; tentatively, D is TRBD1 (5 bases). Trimming removed 0 bases at V and 1 base at J, with 9 bases between. Germline CDR1 is GTSNPN and CDR2 is SVGIG (reference sequence). The length of the CDR3 is 14 residues. CDR3 region: CAWSVGAGNTEAFF. The CDR3 bases are TGTGCCTGGAGTGTAGGGGCAGGGAACACTGAAGCTTTCTTT.

The chain combines TRBV11-2 with TRBJ1-3; a weak D match, TRBD1 (5 bases). The germline V gene has CDR1 SGHAT and CDR2 FQNNGV. This CDR3 contains 16 residues. Trimming shortened V by 8 bases and J by 3 bases, and 20 bases separated the two germline ends. CDR3 nucleotides: TGTGCCAGCTCCCTGGACGTCAGGGCCTTTGGAAACACCATATATTTT. Protein: CASSLDVRAFGNTIYF.

This clone was observed a single time. The V call is TRBV5-1, the J call TRBJ2-2; D may be TRBD2 (7 bases). The CDR3 has 16 residues. V was cut by 4 bases and J by 0 bases, with 13 bases left in between. The germline V gene has CDR1 SGHRS and CDR2 YFSETQ. CDR3 sequence (DNA): TGCGCCAGCAGCACTGCCGGGGGGCCGAACACCGGGGAGCTGTTTTTT. Protein: CASSTAGGPNTGELFF.

This clone was observed a handful of times. The rearrangement joins TRBV27 to TRBJ2-7, with 12 bases identical to TRBD1. Germline lookup yields CDR1 MNHEY and CDR2 SMNVEV (reference sequence). The ends lost 6 bases at V and 3 bases at J; junction bases unmatched: 9. The CDR3 extends over 16 amino acids. CDR3 in amino acids: CASSPLGDRGRYEQYF. The CDR3 DNA reads as TGTGCCAGCAGCCCCCTCGGGGACAGGGGGCGCTACGAGCAGTACTTC.